A selection of T cell receptor beta chains follows, all from one sample in a study of circulating and synovial CD4+ cells in juvenile arthritis. Assay used: immunoSEQ multiplex PCR; TCRdb lists only in-frame clones, some missing. Here the sample spans about 34,000 clones, roughly 95% being singletons. Input material: CD4+ T cells from blood. Receptors originate from a human donor with juvenile idiopathic arthritis. Both conserved end residues are part of each CDR3. The D gene is left open where the match is weak. Clone size appears in some rows only: once, few, many, or a class for an expanded clone.

>.|TRBJ1-1|TRBV18|.
CASSLSSNTEAFF
TGTGCCAGCTCACTGTCTTCGAACACTGAAGCTTTCTTT
>.|TRBJ1-2|TRBV19|.
CASTLGGAYGYTF
TGTGCCAGTACCCTCGGGGGGGCCTATGGCTACACCTTC
>.|TRBJ2-1|TRBV7-3|TRBD2
CASSLRGGGEQFF
TGTGCCAGCAGCTTAAGAGGCGGGGGTGAGCAGTTCTTC
>.|TRBJ2-1|TRBV6-5|TRBD2
CASRGLAGFNEQFF
TGTGCCAGCAGAGGACTAGCGGGGTTCAATGAGCAGTTCTTC
>.|TRBJ1-2|TRBV9|.
CASSGSLGGVAGYTF
TGTGCCAGCAGCGGTAGCCTCGGCGGGGTTGCTGGCTACACCTTC
>.|TRBJ1-2|TRBV5-6|TRBD1
CASSQSGGQAAHGYTF
TGTGCCAGCAGCCAGTCGGGGGGACAGGCAGCTCATGGCTACACCTTC
>.|TRBJ2-5|TRBV7-7|.
CASGTGPPPRETQYF
TGTGCCAGTGGGACTGGCCCCCCACCCAGGGAGACCCAGTACTTC
>.|TRBJ1-2|TRBV28|TRBD1
CASTPGQHYGYTF
TGTGCCAGCACCCCGGGACAGCACTATGGCTACACCTTC
>.|TRBJ2-5|TRBV29-1|.
CSVEHRNYKETQYF
TGCAGCGTTGAACACAGGAATTACAAGGAGACCCAGTACTTC
>.|TRBJ1-6|TRBV30|.
CAWRRPPGDSSSYNSPLHF
TGTGCCTGGAGGAGACCACCGGGAGATTCCAGCTCCTATAATTCACCCCTCCACTTT
>.|TRBJ2-3|TRBV7-3|.
CASSLFGPRPQDTQYF
TGTGCCAGCAGCTTGTTTGGCCCCAGGCCCCAGGATACGCAGTATTTT
>.|TRBJ2-7|TRBV10-1|TRBD1
CASRQGDYYEQYF
TGCGCCAGTAGACAGGGAGACTACTACGAGCAGTACTTC
>.|TRBJ2-2|TRBV29-1|.
CSVGKGAGELFF
TGCAGCGTTGGAAAGGGAGCCGGGGAGCTGTTTTTT
>.|TRBJ2-7|TRBV30|.
CAWSWGRNGGEQYF
TGTGCCTGGTCCTGGGGCAGGAATGGTGGGGAGCAGTACTTC
>.|TRBJ2-3|TRBV18|.
CASSANFQDTQYF
TGTGCCAGCTCAGCAAACTTTCAAGATACGCAGTATTTT
>.|TRBJ1-6|TRBV6-6|TRBD1
CASSPKDRGENSPLHF
TGTGCCAGCAGTCCTAAGGACAGGGGCGAAAATTCCCCCCTCCACTTT
>.|TRBJ2-4|TRBV6-1|.
CASSENGRHIQYF
TGTGCCAGCAGTGAAAATGGGCGACACATTCAGTACTTC
>.|TRBJ1-5|TRBV19|TRBD1
CASSRDDRDSNQPQHF
TGTGCCAGTAGTAGGGACGACAGGGATAGCAATCAGCCCCAGCATTTT
>.|TRBJ2-1|TRBV6-1|TRBD2
CASTRTSGAYNEQFF
TGTGCCAGCACACGGACTAGCGGGGCCTACAATGAGCAGTTCTTC
>.|TRBJ2-3|TRBV9|TRBD2
CASSEGLAAHTDTQYF
TGTGCCAGCAGCGAAGGACTAGCAGCTCACACAGATACGCAGTATTTT
>.|TRBJ1-2|TRBV28|TRBD1
CASAQGGESGYTF
TGTGCCAGCGCCCAGGGGGGAGAGTCTGGCTACACCTTC
>once|TRBJ1-2|TRBV6-5|TRBD1
CASSYSFRGIGYTF
TGTGCCAGCAGTTATAGTTTCAGGGGGATTGGCTACACCTTC
>.|TRBJ1-6|TRBV9|TRBD1
CASSVGTGASPLHF
TGTGCCAGCAGCGTCGGGACAGGGGCTTCCCCCCTCCACTTT
>.|TRBJ2-1|TRBV9|.
CASSTYRADNEQFF
TGTGCCAGCAGCACCTACAGAGCGGACAATGAGCAGTTCTTC
>.|TRBJ1-4|TRBV10-3|.
CAISESAGVDEKLFF
TGTGCCATCAGTGAGAGCGCGGGCGTGGATGAAAAACTGTTTTTT
>.|TRBJ1-5|TRBV4-1|.
CASSQGDIVDQPQHF
TGCGCCAGCAGCCAGGGGGACATTGTCGATCAGCCCCAGCATTTT
>.|TRBJ2-7|TRBV30|.
CAWSTGRVAGRYEQYF
TGTGCCTGGAGTACAGGGAGAGTAGCGGGCCGCTACGAGCAGTACTTC
>.|TRBJ2-7|TRBV28|TRBD1
CASRPGQGATPYEQYF
TGTGCCAGCAGACCGGGACAGGGGGCGACCCCCTACGAGCAGTACTTC
>.|TRBJ1-6|TRBV11-2|TRBD1
CASRGGGTVDSPLHF
TGTGCCAGCAGGGGCGGCGGGACAGTAGATTCACCCCTCCACTTT
>.|TRBJ1-4|TRBV4-1|TRBD1
CASSPRDRGQLFF
TGCGCCAGCAGCCCCCGGGACAGGGGACAACTGTTTTTT
>.|TRBJ2-1|TRBV5-4|TRBD2
CASSRLAGVSSYNEQFF
TGTGCCAGCAGCCGACTAGCGGGGGTGAGCTCCTACAATGAGCAGTTCTTC
>.|TRBJ2-1|TRBV6-6|TRBD1
CASSYSDRGNEQFF
TGTGCCAGCAGTTATTCGGACAGGGGCAATGAGCAGTTCTTC
>once|TRBJ1-2|TRBV10-3|.
CAISAGIGGYTF
TGTGCCATCAGTGCGGGAATTGGCGGCTACACCTTC
>.|TRBJ1-2|TRBV18|.
CASSSKEQGGDGYTF
TGTGCCAGCTCATCAAAAGAGCAGGGAGGTGATGGCTACACCTTC
>.|TRBJ2-7|TRBV27|TRBD1
CASTGVGQGPYEQYF
TGTGCCAGCACCGGAGTAGGACAGGGCCCCTACGAGCAGTACTTC
>.|TRBJ1-5|TRBV27|.
CASSTVNQPQHF
TGTGCCAGCAGTACAGTTAATCAGCCCCAGCATTTT
>.|TRBJ2-3|TRBV7-9|.
CASDYLQGGSDTQYF
TGTGCCAGCGACTACCTACAGGGCGGGTCAGATACGCAGTATTTT
>.|TRBJ2-7|TRBV15|.
CATSRVPSYEQYF
TGTGCCACCAGCAGAGTCCCTTCGTACGAGCAGTACTTC
>.|TRBJ2-1|TRBV5-1|.
CASSPTSRDEQFF
TGCGCCAGCAGCCCGACTTCCAGGGATGAGCAGTTCTTC
>.|TRBJ2-1|TRBV5-6|TRBD1
CASSRPGTGGGNEQFF
TGTGCCAGCAGCCGGCCCGGGACAGGGGGCGGAAATGAGCAGTTCTTC
>once|TRBJ1-2|TRBV7-2|.
CASSLVTGTYGYTF
TGTGCCAGCAGCTTAGTAACAGGGACCTATGGCTACACCTTC
>.|TRBJ1-1|TRBV18|.
CASSPWQGSNTEAFF
TGTGCCAGCTCACCCTGGCAGGGTTCGAACACTGAAGCTTTCTTT
>.|TRBJ2-3|TRBV11-2|TRBD2
CASSLAGGPDTQYF
TGTGCCAGCAGCTTAGCGGGGGGGCCAGATACGCAGTATTTT